Listed below are T cell receptor beta chains from one sample, sequenced in a study of control samples from healthy donors and cancer patients. Sequencing used immunoSEQ multiplex PCR; TCRdb keeps in-frame clones, though not all of them. Here the sample spans 140,000 to 150,000 clones, roughly 93% being singletons. The sequencing sample was made of blood. The receptors originated from a man in his late teens or twenties in good health. CDR3s include the opening cysteine and the closing phenylalanine or tryptophan. The D gene is left open where the match is weak. Clone size appears in some rows only: once, few, many, or a class for an expanded clone.

TRBJ1-6 | - | TRBV6-6 | - | TGTGCCAGCAGTTACTCGATAGGGGTCAATTCACCCCTCCACTTT | CASSYSIGVNSPLHF
TRBJ1-2 | few | TRBV18 | - | TGTGCCAGCTCACCTGACAGCTATGGCTACACCTTC | CASSPDSYGYTF
TRBJ2-7 | - | TRBV28 | - | TGTGCCAGCAGTCCGCTACTACCTTACGAGCAGTACTTC | CASSPLLPYEQYF
TRBJ1-1 | - | TRBV30 | - | TGTGCCTGGAGTGGCTATAAGAACACTGAAGCTTTCTTT | CAWSGYKNTEAFF
TRBJ2-1 | - | TRBV11-2 | TRBD2 | TGTGCCAGCAGCTTAGGACTAGCGGGAGGTTCTAGGAATGAGCAGTTCTTC | CASSLGLAGGSRNEQFF
TRBJ1-2 | - | TRBV11-2 | - | TGTGCCAGCAGCCCACAGGGTCGGGGGGGCTACACCTTC | CASSPQGRGGYTF
TRBJ2-1 | - | TRBV11-2 | TRBD1 | TGTGCCAGCAGCTTCCGGGACAGCCACTCCACACAGGGCAATGAGCAGTTCTTC | CASSFRDSHSTQGNEQFF
TRBJ1-3 | - | TRBV18 | TRBD1 | TGTGCCAGCTCACCCTCAAGGACAGGCCAAAGCTCTGGAAACACCATATATTTT | CASSPSRTGQSSGNTIYF
TRBJ1-1 | - | TRBV3-1/TRBV3-2 | TRBD1 | TGTGCCAGCGGCCGAGGGACAGGGGTCACTGAAGCTTTCTTT | CASGRGTGVTEAFF
TRBJ2-1 | - | TRBV28 | TRBD2 | TGTGCCAGCAGCTGGGCTAGCGGGACGACCTACAATGAGCAGTTCTTC | CASSWASGTTYNEQFF
TRBJ2-2 | once | TRBV6-6 | TRBD1 | TGTGCCAGCAGTTTGAAACAGGGGCTCAACACCGGGGAGCTGTTTTTT | CASSLKQGLNTGELFF
TRBJ2-3 | - | TRBV19 | TRBD2 | TGTGCCAGTAGTCCGGGACTAGCCATTAGCACAGATACGCAGTATTTT | CASSPGLAISTDTQYF
TRBJ1-2 | once | TRBV9 | TRBD1 | TGTGCCAGCAGCGAGAATTACAGGGGGCGAGGCTATGGCTACACCTTC | CASSENYRGRGYGYTF
TRBJ1-6 | - | TRBV5-1 | - | TGCGCCAGCAGTCGAACAAACCTTTATAATTCACCCCTCCACTTT | CASSRTNLYNSPLHF
TRBJ2-7 | - | TRBV5-5 | - | TGTGCCAGCAGCTCGACGGCTTTGCGGAGCTCCTACGAGCAGTACTTC | CASSSTALRSSYEQYF
TRBJ1-4 | - | TRBV7-8 | - | TGTGCCAGCAGCTGGGGGGGAAATGAAAAACTGTTTTTT | CASSWGGNEKLFF
TRBJ2-3 | - | TRBV19 | - | TGTGCCAGTAGTCCCGAGGGGGTCGGGACAGATACGCAGTATTTT | CASSPEGVGTDTQYF
TRBJ2-3 | - | TRBV5-4 | - | TGTGCCAGCACCACGGCCGGATCCTTCACAGATACGCAGTATTTT | CASTTAGSFTDTQYF
TRBJ1-2 | - | TRBV2 | - | TGTGCCAGCAGTACCACAGCGGGGGCTTATGGCTACACCTTC | CASSTTAGAYGYTF
TRBJ1-5 | - | TRBV2 | - | TGTGCCAGCAGAGAGCAGGGGTACCAGCCCCAGCATTTT | CASREQGYQPQHF
TRBJ1-3 | - | TRBV19 | - | TGTGCCAGTAGTATAAATTGGGGGCGGCTTGGAAACACCATATATTTT | CASSINWGRLGNTIYF
TRBJ1-1 | - | TRBV6-5 | TRBD1 | TGTGCCAGCAGTTGGGGACAGGGGAACACTGAAGCTTTCTTT | CASSWGQGNTEAFF
TRBJ1-1 | - | TRBV12-3/TRBV12-4 | - | TGTGCCGGCAGTTTAGGACAAACCACTGAAGCTTTCTTT | CAGSLGQTTEAFF
TRBJ2-7 | - | TRBV29-1 | TRBD1 | TGCAGCGCTGGTCAGGGGGCCTACGAGCAGTACTTC | CSAGQGAYEQYF
TRBJ2-1 | - | TRBV9 | TRBD1 | TGTGCCAGCAGCGTTAGACAGGGGTCTACAACCTACAATGAGCAGTTCTTC | CASSVRQGSTTYNEQFF
TRBJ1-1 | - | TRBV24-1 | TRBD1 | TGTGCCACCAGTGATTCTAAAACGAACAGGGGATACGGGGTCTCAGACACTGAAGCTTTCTTT | CATSDSKTNRGYGVSDTEAFF
TRBJ1-2 | - | TRBV19 | - | TGTGCCAGTAGTAGACAAGGGACCGACGGCTACACCTTC | CASSRQGTDGYTF
TRBJ1-5 | - | TRBV6-2/TRBV6-3 | - | TGTGCCAGCAGTTTAATGGGGAGGCAGCCCCAGCATTTT | CASSLMGRQPQHF
TRBJ1-2 | few | TRBV7-9 | - | TGTGCCAGCAGCTTAACAGGGCTCTATGGCTACACCTTC | CASSLTGLYGYTF
TRBJ1-1 | - | TRBV30 | - | TGTGCCTGGAGTGTACAGGGACTGAACACTGAAGCTTTCTTT | CAWSVQGLNTEAFF
TRBJ2-3 | - | TRBV7-3 | - | TGTGCCAGCTGTGTAAGCGGGAGCACAGATACGCAGTATTTT | CASCVSGSTDTQYF
TRBJ2-4 | - | TRBV18 | - | TGTGCCAGCTCACCGCCCAGGGCGATCGGAAACATTCAGTACTTC | CASSPPRAIGNIQYF
TRBJ2-1 | - | TRBV14 | - | TGTGCCAGCAGCCAGTCCCGTTTTGTCAATGAGCAGTTCTTC | CASSQSRFVNEQFF
TRBJ1-2 | - | TRBV7-2 | - | TGTGCCAGCAGCTTAATTTCCCTCCCCGTTAGTGGCTATGGCTACACCTTC | CASSLISLPVSGYGYTF
TRBJ2-7 | - | TRBV6-5 | TRBD1 | TGTGCCAGCAGTTTACGACAGGGGCTTTATCCGGGGGAGCAGTACTTC | CASSLRQGLYPGEQYF
TRBJ2-7 | - | TRBV18 | - | TGTGCCAGCTCACAAACAGGGCAGGGGAACTACGAGCAGTACTTC | CASSQTGQGNYEQYF
TRBJ2-5 | - | TRBV11-2 | - | TGTGCCAGCAGCTTAGGGACCCAGTACTTC | CASSLGTQYF
TRBJ2-7 | - | TRBV7-9 | - | TGTGCCAGCAGCTTGGCGGGCACCTCCTACGAGCAGTACTTC | CASSLAGTSYEQYF
TRBJ2-7 | - | TRBV9 | - | TGTGCCAGCAGCGTCGGGGATGGAGCGTTTCTGTACGAGCAGTACTTC | CASSVGDGAFLYEQYF
TRBJ2-7 | - | TRBV27 | - | TGTGCCAGCTCGGTGGGGCAGAAGAATTACGAGCAGTACTTC | CASSVGQKNYEQYF
TRBJ2-7 | - | TRBV10-1 | - | TGCGCCAGCAGTGGCGGCAGCCTCTACGAGCAGTACTTC | CASSGGSLYEQYF
TRBJ1-2 | once | TRBV4-1 | - | TGCGCCAGCAGCCAAGACCCCGGGCAGAACTATGGCTACACCTTC | CASSQDPGQNYGYTF
TRBJ2-7 | - | TRBV20-1 | - | TGCAGTGCTAGTCGGCCGGCTAGCGCTGACTACGAGCAGTACTTC | CSASRPASADYEQYF
TRBJ1-2 | - | TRBV19 | TRBD1 | TGTGCCAGTAGTTTCCCGGGACAGGGGACTCGTGGCTACACCTTC | CASSFPGQGTRGYTF
TRBJ2-5 | once | TRBV5-6 | TRBD1 | TGTGCCAGCGGCCCCTTACAGGGGCGGAGTTCAGAGACCCAGTACTTC | CASGPLQGRSSETQYF
TRBJ1-5 | - | TRBV7-2 | - | TGTGCCAGCAGCTTAAGGGTGGGGGGGCGAAGATCAGATCAGCCCCAGCATTTT | CASSLRVGGRRSDQPQHF
TRBJ2-3 | - | TRBV7-9 | TRBD1 | TGTGCCAGCAGCTTGGGACAGAGCACAGATACGCAGTATTTT | CASSLGQSTDTQYF
TRBJ2-1 | - | TRBV9 | TRBD2 | TGTGCCAGCAGCGTAATTGGTCTAGCGGGAGAAAATGAGCAGTTCTTC | CASSVIGLAGENEQFF
TRBJ2-7 | - | TRBV2 | - | TGTGCCAGCAGTGAATTTGGTCATTCCTACGAGCAGTACTTC | CASSEFGHSYEQYF
TRBJ2-1 | - | TRBV6-5 | TRBD2 | TGTGCCAGCAGTTTGGTTACGGGAGGGGGTAGTGAGCAGTTCTTC | CASSLVTGGGSEQFF
TRBJ2-1 | - | TRBV7-7 | TRBD2 | TGTGCTAGCAGCTTATATCGCGGGAGCTACAATGAGCAGTTCTTC | CASSLYRGSYNEQFF
TRBJ2-2 | - | TRBV5-5 | - | TGTGCCAGCAGCTTGAGGGTCTCGGCAGGGACCGGGGAGCTGTTTTTT | CASSLRVSAGTGELFF